Listed below are T cell receptor beta chains from one sample, sequenced in a study of blood T cell repertoires in COVID-19. The method was immunoSEQ multiplex PCR; TCRdb's version includes in-frame clones alone and lacks a portion of them. The table lists roughly 340,000 clones, roughly nine tenths of them singletons. Sequenced: PBMCs or T cells enriched from blood (not recorded which). The receptors were gathered from a man between 18 and 29 years old who had recovered from COVID-19. Both conserved end residues are part of each CDR3. A D gene is named only where the DNA matches it firmly. The size of a clone is reported for some rows only, either as once, few or many, or as a class for expanded clones.

v_call: TRBV24-1
d_call: -
j_call: TRBJ2-2
clone_size: -
cdr3_nt: TGTGCCACCAGTGATTTCCGGGGTGCCGGGGAGCTGTTTTTT
cdr3_aa: CATSDFRGAGELFF

v_call: TRBV7-8
d_call: -
j_call: TRBJ2-1
clone_size: -
cdr3_nt: TGTGCCAGCAGCTTAGGACAGGTCAATGAGCAGTTCTTC
cdr3_aa: CASSLGQVNEQFF

v_call: TRBV7-3
d_call: TRBD1
j_call: TRBJ2-7
clone_size: -
cdr3_nt: TGTGCCAGCAGCGTATCCGGGACAGACACCTACGAGCAGTACTTC
cdr3_aa: CASSVSGTDTYEQYF

v_call: TRBV27
d_call: -
j_call: TRBJ1-5
clone_size: -
cdr3_nt: TGTGCCAGCAGTTTATCCATCATTCAGCCCCAGCATTTT
cdr3_aa: CASSLSIIQPQHF

v_call: TRBV5-1
d_call: -
j_call: TRBJ2-7
clone_size: -
cdr3_nt: TGCGCCAGCAGTCAGACAGGACCCTCCTACGAGCAGTACTTC
cdr3_aa: CASSQTGPSYEQYF

v_call: TRBV2
d_call: TRBD1
j_call: TRBJ1-5
clone_size: -
cdr3_nt: TGTGCCAGCAGTGAACAGGGGGGCCGCAATCAGCCCCAGCATTTT
cdr3_aa: CASSEQGGRNQPQHF

v_call: TRBV5-4
d_call: -
j_call: TRBJ1-6
clone_size: -
cdr3_nt: TGTGCCAGCAGGTCCAGTGGGCTCCCCCTCCACTTT
cdr3_aa: CASRSSGLPLHF

v_call: TRBV5-1
d_call: TRBD2
j_call: TRBJ2-7
clone_size: -
cdr3_nt: TGCGCCAGCAGCTTAGGTAGCGGGAGGTACGAGCAGTACTTC
cdr3_aa: CASSLGSGRYEQYF

v_call: TRBV27
d_call: TRBD1
j_call: TRBJ2-4
clone_size: -
cdr3_nt: TGTGCCAGCAAGGGACAGGGGAGAAAAAACATTCAGTACTTC
cdr3_aa: CASKGQGRKNIQYF

v_call: TRBV7-8
d_call: -
j_call: TRBJ1-4
clone_size: once
cdr3_nt: TGTGCCAGCAGCTTAGTTTTTCGACAGCGAGCAACTAATGAAAAACTGTTTTTT
cdr3_aa: CASSLVFRQRATNEKLFF

v_call: TRBV7-9
d_call: -
j_call: TRBJ2-1
clone_size: -
cdr3_nt: TGTGCCAGCAGCCTGCAGGCTCGGGGTAGGAATGAGCAGTTCTTC
cdr3_aa: CASSLQARGRNEQFF

v_call: TRBV6-5
d_call: -
j_call: TRBJ1-5
clone_size: few
cdr3_nt: TGTGCCAGCAGTACAGACAGCTATAATCAGCCCCAGCATTTT
cdr3_aa: CASSTDSYNQPQHF

v_call: TRBV6-5
d_call: -
j_call: TRBJ2-2
clone_size: -
cdr3_nt: TGTGCCAGCAGAAACTGGGGCAGTTATGGGGAGCTGTTTTTT
cdr3_aa: CASRNWGSYGELFF

v_call: TRBV19
d_call: -
j_call: TRBJ1-5
clone_size: -
cdr3_nt: TGTGCCAGTAGTTTTGGGGCGGACAATCAGCCCCAGCATTTT
cdr3_aa: CASSFGADNQPQHF

v_call: TRBV5-1
d_call: -
j_call: TRBJ2-1
clone_size: -
cdr3_nt: TGCGCCAGCAGCTTGGAGGGAGTGGGTGAGCAGTTCTTC
cdr3_aa: CASSLEGVGEQFF

v_call: TRBV28
d_call: TRBD1
j_call: TRBJ1-1
clone_size: -
cdr3_nt: TGTGCCAGCAGTCGACAGGGGGCGCTTGGAGCTTTCTTT
cdr3_aa: CASSRQGALGAFF

v_call: TRBV10-3
d_call: -
j_call: TRBJ1-1
clone_size: -
cdr3_nt: TGTGCCACGAAGGGACTGCAGAACACTGAAGCTTTCTTT
cdr3_aa: CATKGLQNTEAFF

v_call: TRBV19
d_call: TRBD1
j_call: TRBJ1-6
clone_size: -
cdr3_nt: TGTGCCAGTAGTCCCCGGACAGGGATTTATTCACCCCTCCACTTT
cdr3_aa: CASSPRTGIYSPLHF

v_call: TRBV3-1/TRBV3-2
d_call: -
j_call: TRBJ2-1
clone_size: -
cdr3_nt: TGTGCCAGCAGCCGTAACAATGAGCAGTTCTTC
cdr3_aa: CASSRNNEQFF

v_call: TRBV6-5
d_call: -
j_call: TRBJ1-6
clone_size: once
cdr3_nt: TGTGCCAGCAGTTTCCCAGGGAATTCACCCCTCCACTTT
cdr3_aa: CASSFPGNSPLHF

v_call: TRBV27
d_call: -
j_call: TRBJ1-1
clone_size: -
cdr3_nt: TGTGCCAGCAGTTGGTCGGGTTTTCGCACTGAAGCTTTCTTT
cdr3_aa: CASSWSGFRTEAFF

v_call: TRBV5-1
d_call: TRBD1
j_call: TRBJ1-2
clone_size: -
cdr3_nt: TGCGCCAGCAGCCCGGGGACAGCAGGTGGCTACACCTTC
cdr3_aa: CASSPGTAGGYTF

v_call: TRBV7-8
d_call: -
j_call: TRBJ1-1
clone_size: -
cdr3_nt: TGTGCCAGCAGCTTATATGCTAGTGAAGCTTTCTTT
cdr3_aa: CASSLYASEAFF

v_call: TRBV13
d_call: -
j_call: TRBJ2-7
clone_size: -
cdr3_nt: TGTGCCAGCAGCCATACCGGGACTCCCAATTACGAGCAGTACTTC
cdr3_aa: CASSHTGTPNYEQYF

v_call: TRBV25-1
d_call: -
j_call: TRBJ2-5
clone_size: -
cdr3_nt: TGTGCCAGCAGTGAATATAGTACACAGGGATGGGGAGAGACCCAGTACTTC
cdr3_aa: CASSEYSTQGWGETQYF

v_call: TRBV29-1
d_call: TRBD2
j_call: TRBJ2-1
clone_size: -
cdr3_nt: TGCAGCGTTGAACCGGGACTACGCGAATACAATGAGCAGTTCTTC
cdr3_aa: CSVEPGLREYNEQFF

v_call: TRBV11-2
d_call: -
j_call: TRBJ2-1
clone_size: -
cdr3_nt: TGTGCCAGCAGCTTGCTTCAGGAGCAGTTCTTC
cdr3_aa: CASSLLQEQFF

v_call: TRBV4-3
d_call: TRBD2
j_call: TRBJ2-1
clone_size: -
cdr3_nt: TGCGCCAGCATCCGTTCATCTAGCGGGTGTAGGCCCGTGCAGTTCTTC
cdr3_aa: CASIRSSSGCRPVQFF

v_call: TRBV3-1/TRBV3-2
d_call: -
j_call: TRBJ2-1
clone_size: -
cdr3_nt: TGTGCCAGCAGACAGCGCTCGGGACTTTTAAACTCCTACAATGAGCAGTTCTTC
cdr3_aa: CASRQRSGLLNSYNEQFF

v_call: TRBV9
d_call: TRBD1
j_call: TRBJ1-6
clone_size: -
cdr3_nt: TGTGCCAGCAGCGGTCGGACAGGGTCCGGTTCACCCCTCCACTTT
cdr3_aa: CASSGRTGSGSPLHF